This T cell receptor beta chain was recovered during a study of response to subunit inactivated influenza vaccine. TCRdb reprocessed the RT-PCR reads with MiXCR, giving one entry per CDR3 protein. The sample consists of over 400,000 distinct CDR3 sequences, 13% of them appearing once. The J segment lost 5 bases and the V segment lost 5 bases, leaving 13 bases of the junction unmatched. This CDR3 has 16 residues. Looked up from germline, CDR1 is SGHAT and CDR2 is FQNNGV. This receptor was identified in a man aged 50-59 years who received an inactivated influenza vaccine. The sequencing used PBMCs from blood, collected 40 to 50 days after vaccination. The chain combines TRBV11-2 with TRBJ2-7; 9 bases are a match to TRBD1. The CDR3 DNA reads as TGTGCCAGCAGCCACATCCCGGGACAGGGCTTCCACGAGCAGTACTTC. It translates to CASSHIPGQGFHEQYF.